This T cell receptor (beta chain) was captured by sequencing in a study of blood T cell repertoires in COVID-19. Overall study context: Sample material is recorded as cDNA or gDNA derived from T cells, B-cell-depleted T cells, or PBMCs.

Libraries were prepared by immunoSEQ multiplex PCR; TCRdb keeps only in-frame clonotypes and omits some of them. The sample has about 74,000 clones, about 90% seen once. Sequencing was performed on peripheral blood. This TCR came from a woman older than 75 with active or convalescent COVID-19.

CDR3 coding DNA: TGCGCCAGCAGCCCGGGGGAGCGGGGGGAGACCCAGTACTTC. Its protein is CASSPGERGETQYF. The gene calls are TRBV5-1 and TRBJ2-5; 8 nucleotides line up with TRBD2. This CDR3 region has 14 residues. The J segment lost 5 bases and the V segment lost 4 bases, leaving 7 bases of the junction unmatched. The germline V gene encodes CDR1 SGHRS and CDR2 YFSETQ.